Listed below are T cell receptor beta chains from one sample, sequenced in a study of post-analysis software for immune sequencing data. MiXCR, run by TCRdb on the PCR reads, gives a single entry per CDR3 protein. The sample has 450,000 to 650,000 distinct CDR3 sequences, 40% to 50% seen once. The sequencing sample was made of blood. These receptors came from a girl aged 10 to 17 with multiple sclerosis. Each CDR3 is given with its conserved first and last residue. A D gene is named only where the DNA matches it firmly. Rows may omit the clone size; those that give it use once, few, many or a size class.

size	J	V	D	CDR3	DNA
many	TRBJ2-5	TRBV7-2	-	CASSSRVETQYF	TGTGCCAGCAGCTCCAGGGTCGAGACCCAGTACTTC
-	TRBJ2-3	TRBV5-1	TRBD1	CASGWTGSTDTQYF	TGCGCCAGCGGCTGGACAGGAAGCACAGATACGCAGTATTTT
-	TRBJ1-5	TRBV27	TRBD1	CASSLDRTFDQPQHF	TGTGCCAGCAGTTTGGACAGGACTTTTGATCAGCCCCAGCATTTT
-	TRBJ2-1	TRBV12-3/TRBV12-4	-	CASLPWDSHNEQFF	TGTGCCAGCCTCCCGTGGGACTCTCACAATGAGCAGTTCTTC
few	TRBJ2-7	TRBV4-2	TRBD2	CASSQEGRSGGVYEQYF	TGTGCCAGCAGCCAAGAAGGAAGGAGCGGGGGGGTTTACGAGCAGTACTTC
few	TRBJ1-5	TRBV6-5	TRBD1	CASSWRQGDQPQHF	TGTGCCAGCAGTTGGAGACAGGGAGATCAGCCCCAGCATTTT
-	TRBJ2-2	TRBV12-3/TRBV12-4	-	CASSPSHTGELFF	TGTGCCAGCAGCCCCTCCCACACCGGGGAGCTGTTTTTT
-	TRBJ2-1	TRBV6-1	-	CASWGSSYNEQFF	TGTGCCAGTTGGGGGAGCTCCTACAATGAGCAGTTCTTC
few	TRBJ2-5	TRBV5-6	-	CASTRGTASQETQYF	TGTGCCAGCACCCGCGGGACAGCTTCACAAGAGACCCAGTACTTC
-	TRBJ1-2	TRBV12-5	-	CASAPPTGSGHTF	TGTGCTAGTGCCCCCCCGACCGGCTCGGGACACACCTTC
-	TRBJ1-2	TRBV7-9	-	CASSLAREAGYTF	TGTGCCAGCAGCCTAGCCAGGGAGGCCGGCTACACCTTC
few	TRBJ2-1	TRBV11-3	TRBD2	CASSRGRGGEANEQFF	TGTGCCAGCAGCCGGGGACGGGGGGGAGAAGCGAATGAGCAGTTCTTC
-	TRBJ1-1	TRBV10-3	-	CATSVGPGGTEAFF	TGTGCCACCAGTGTGGGGCCCGGGGGCACTGAAGCTTTCTTT
-	TRBJ2-3	TRBV29-1	-	CSVVYRESTDTQYF	TGCAGCGTTGTATATCGGGAGTCCACAGATACGCAGTATTTT
-	TRBJ2-3	TRBV7-3	-	CASSSSGGVTDTQYF	TGTGCCAGCAGCTCCTCCGGCGGGGTCACAGATACGCAGTATTTT
few	TRBJ2-7	TRBV5-1	TRBD2	CASSLGTSGSEQYF	TGCGCCAGCAGCTTGGGGACTAGCGGGAGCGAGCAGTACTTC
-	TRBJ2-5	TRBV29-1	TRBD2	CSVERGGISETQYF	TGCAGCGTTGAGCGGGGGGGTATTTCGGAGACCCAGTACTTC
-	TRBJ2-7	TRBV11-2	TRBD2	CASSLVPGTSGRYEQYF	TGTGCCAGCAGCTTAGTACCTGGGACTAGCGGGAGGTACGAGCAGTACTTC
few	TRBJ2-7	TRBV12-3/TRBV12-4	TRBD1	CASKVRTGGVEEQYF	TGTGCCAGTAAAGTTCGGACAGGGGGCGTGGAGGAGCAGTACTTC
-	TRBJ1-1	TRBV5-8	-	CASSLGISTEAFF	TGTGCCAGCAGCTTGGGCATCTCCACTGAAGCTTTCTTT
-	TRBJ1-1	TRBV7-9	-	CASNLRDTNTEAFF	TGTGCCAGCAACCTCCGGGATACGAACACTGAAGCTTTCTTT
-	TRBJ2-7	TRBV29-1	TRBD1	CSVEDTGGARYEQYF	TGCAGCGTTGAAGATACAGGGGGCGCCCGGTACGAGCAGTACTTC
few	TRBJ2-5	TRBV10-3	TRBD1	CAIKSGTGGPQETQYF	TGTGCCATCAAATCCGGGACAGGGGGCCCCCAAGAGACCCAGTACTTC
few	TRBJ2-7	TRBV7-9	TRBD2	CASSSRLAGAENEQYF	TGTGCCAGCAGCTCCAGACTAGCGGGAGCGGAAAATGAGCAGTACTTC
-	TRBJ2-1	TRBV6-6	-	CASSSPGGTSSYNEQFF	TGTGCCAGCAGTTCTCCCGGCGGGACCAGTTCCTACAATGAGCAGTTCTTC
few	TRBJ2-3	TRBV6-6	TRBD2	CASSYSASGSGDTQYF	TGTGCCAGCAGTTACTCGGCTAGCGGGAGTGGTGATACGCAGTATTTT
-	TRBJ2-1	TRBV18	-	CASSPPYRTREQFF	TGTGCCAGCTCACCACCCTACAGAACACGAGAGCAGTTCTTC
-	TRBJ2-7	TRBV7-9	TRBD1	CASSPDREVYEQYF	TGTGCCAGCAGCCCGGACAGGGAAGTCTACGAGCAGTACTTC
-	TRBJ1-5	TRBV6-1	-	CASSWGSVNQPQHF	TGTGCCAGCAGCTGGGGCAGCGTGAATCAGCCCCAGCATTTT
-	TRBJ2-3	TRBV6-6	-	CASRPTTDTQYF	TGTGCCAGCAGACCAACAACAGATACGCAGTATTTT
-	TRBJ2-3	TRBV25-1	TRBD1	CASSVGEPGQGSRTSTDTQYF	TGTGCCAGCAGTGTGGGGGAGCCGGGACAGGGGTCGCGAACTAGCACAGATACGCAGTATTTT
-	TRBJ1-4	TRBV12-3/TRBV12-4	-	CASSLNLEEKLFF	TGTGCCAGCAGTTTGAACCTCGAGGAAAAACTGTTTTTT
-	TRBJ2-1	TRBV6-1	-	CASSVRGGYNEQFF	TGTGCCAGCTCCGTTAGGGGCGGGTACAATGAGCAGTTCTTC
-	TRBJ2-3	TRBV2	TRBD2	CASSESSGGSTDTQYF	TGTGCCAGCAGTGAAAGTAGCGGGGGGAGCACAGATACGCAGTATTTT
-	TRBJ2-3	TRBV7-6	TRBD2	CASSLAGLAGVTDTQYF	TGTGCCAGCAGCTTAGCGGGACTAGCGGGAGTCACAGATACGCAGTATTTT